This T cell receptor (beta chain) originates from a study of blood T cells in healthy people across ages. The CDR3 sequence is 19 residues long. Germline-derived CDR1 and CDR2 are SGHTA and FQGNSA. Trimming cost V 1 base and J 1 base, with 17 bases left between them. A J-beta primer mix and a sample-barcoded 5' primer were used in a second PCR of roughly 7 to 12 cycles. TCRdb fed the 5' RACE reads into MiXCR, producing one record per CDR3 protein. The sample includes 1.8 million or so distinct CDR3 sequences, about 39% of them seen just once. In its sample, this clonotype was seen many times. The receptor's source is a human donor in good health. Sequenced material: blood. The chain couples TRBV7-2 to TRBJ2-6; no definite D call. The CDR3 region has the DNA TGTGCCAGCAGCTTAGGTATCGAACGGCCCGGGTCTGGGGCCAACGTCCTGACTTTC. It encodes CASSLGIERPGSGANVLTF.